The sequence of this T cell receptor (beta chain) was determined in a study of control samples from healthy donors and cancer patients. A single count supports this clone. The CDR3 extends over 15 amino acids. Germline loops: CDR1 LGHDT, CDR2 YNNKEL (reference sequence). V lost 4 bases and J lost 7, with 19 bases in between. Some clones are missing from TCRdb's copy, which holds only in-frame ones; the method was immunoSEQ multiplex PCR. Here the sample spans 200,000 or so clones, 90% to 95% being singletons. The sequencing input was blood. This TCR was sampled from a man aged 50-59 years in good health. The J gene is TRBJ2-5, the V gene TRBV3-1 (or the pseudogene TRBV3-2); D call uncertain. CDR3 loop: CASSPRSGNPATQYF. Here the CDR3 DNA reads TGTGCCAGCAGCCCCCGTTCGGGTAACCCGGCGACCCAGTACTTC.